This TCR beta chain appears in the sequencing data of a study of CD8+ T cells in alopecia areata. Points from the study as a whole: Affected scalp, especially in alopecia totalis/universalis, had a higher clonality than normal scalp did.

Extracted RNA was reverse transcribed into cDNA, the sequencing template. TCRdb's table, derived via immunoSEQ multiplex PCR, lists solely in-frame clones and lacks some. The sample has 120,000 to 150,000 clones; 62% are singletons. Details on this clone: The antigen is undetermined.

This CDR3 is 12 amino acids long. V was clipped by 6 bases and J by 8 bases, with 13 bases between them. The germline gives CDR1 MGHDK, CDR2 SYGVNS. The chain carries TRBV25-1 and TRBJ1-2; maybe TRBD1 (6 bases). Sequenced input: CD8+ T cells sorted from blood. The sequence was collected from a human donor in good health. In DNA form, the CDR3 reads TGTGCCAGCAGCGGGGGAGGGGGAGGCTACACCTTC. Its protein is CASSGGGGGYTF.